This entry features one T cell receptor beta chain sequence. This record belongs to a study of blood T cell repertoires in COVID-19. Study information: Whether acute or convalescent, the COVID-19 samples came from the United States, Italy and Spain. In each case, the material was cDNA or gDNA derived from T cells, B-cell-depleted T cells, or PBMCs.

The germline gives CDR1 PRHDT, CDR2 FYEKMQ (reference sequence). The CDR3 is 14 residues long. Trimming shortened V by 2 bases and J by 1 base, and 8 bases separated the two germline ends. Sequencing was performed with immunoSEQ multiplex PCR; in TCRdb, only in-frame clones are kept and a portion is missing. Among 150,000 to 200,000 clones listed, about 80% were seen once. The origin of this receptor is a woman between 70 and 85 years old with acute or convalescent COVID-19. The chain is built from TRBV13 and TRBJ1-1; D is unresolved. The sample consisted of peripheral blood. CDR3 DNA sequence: TGTGCCAGCAGCTTACTCTCTTGGAACACTGAAGCTTTCTTT. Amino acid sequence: CASSLLSWNTEAFF.